These 23 T cell receptor beta chains came from one sample sequenced in a study of cytomegalovirus exposure and HLA in healthy donors. The PCR ran on 60 Vbeta and 13 Jbeta primers. Using immunoSEQ multiplex PCR, the repertoire was profiled, and TCRdb retains in-frame clones only, with some absent. The sample lists about 100,000 clones, around 72% occurring once. What was sequenced was PBMCs. The receptors shown here come from a woman between 35 and 50 years old in good health and CMV-seropositive.

The genes are TRBV29-1 and TRBJ1-4, with D uncertain. Trimming removed 5 bases from V and 4 bases from J, with 14 bases in between. The CDR3 extends over 14 amino acids. Germline CDR1 reads SQVTM; CDR2 reads ANQGSEA. The CDR3 region has the DNA TGCAGCGTTTGGGAGGGCAGCCTTAATGAAAAACTGTTTTTT. Translation: CSVWEGSLNEKLFF.

J is TRBJ1-1 and V is TRBV6-1; maybe TRBD1 (6 bases). V was clipped by 2 bases and J by 0 bases, with 13 bases between them. This CDR3 comprises 16 residues. The germline V gene has CDR1 MNHNS and CDR2 SASEGT. The DNA for the CDR3 is TGTGCCAGCAGTGAAAGGTCGGCAGGGGTGAACACTGAAGCTTTCTTT. Protein product: CASSERSAGVNTEAFF.

The chain's CDR3 is CASSQDLPRGGGELFF. The CDR3 DNA follows: TGTGCCAGCAGCCAAGATCTACCCCGGGGAGGTGGGGAGCTGTTTTTT. The rearrangement links TRBV4-2 to TRBJ2-2, with D perhaps matching TRBD2 (6 bases). Trimming removed 0 bases at V and 8 bases at J, with 16 bases between. The CDR3 is made up of 16 amino acids. The germline V gene has CDR1 LGHNA and CDR2 YNFKEQ.

This clone was seen more than once but under ten times. This chain links TRBV6-1 with TRBJ1-6; 7 bases are shared with TRBD1. There are 14 residues in the CDR3. CDR1 and CDR2 from the germline V gene are MNHNS and SASEGT. V was pared by 1 base and J by 6 bases, with 0 bases of the junction left unmatched. In DNA form, the CDR3 reads TGTGCCAGCAGTGAAGGGACAGGTAATTCACCCCTCCACTTT. Amino acid sequence: CASSEGTGNSPLHF.

The chain has TRBV6-5 and TRBJ1-1; D is uncertain. Trimming stripped 0 bases from V and 0 bases from J, with 11 bases between. CDR3 size: 16 residues. Per germline, CDR1 MNHEY and CDR2 SVGAGI. The CDR3 here is CASSYSVLSVNTEAFF. The CDR3 DNA is TGTGCCAGCAGTTACTCTGTTCTGAGTGTGAACACTGAAGCTTTCTTT.

This chain joins TRBV29-1 and TRBJ1-2, with D perhaps TRBD1 (5 bases). Trimming shortened V by 7 bases and J by 4 bases, and 13 bases separated the two germline ends. Germline assignment: CDR1 SQVTM and CDR2 ANQGSEA. CDR3 length: 12 residues. CDR3 loop: CSATDTSYGYTF. The DNA of the CDR3 is TGCAGCGCCACGGACACCTCCTATGGCTACACCTTC. The full variable domain, completed using reference TRBV29-1 and TRBJ1-2, is SAVISQKPSRDICQRGTSLTIQCQVDSQVTMMFWYRQQPGQSLTLIATANQGSEATYESGFVIDKFPISRPNLTFSTLTVSNMSPEDSSIYLCSATDTSYGYTFGSGTRLTVV.

The V and J genes are TRBV2 and TRBJ2-3, with TRBD2 identical over 7 bases. The CDR3 consists of 14 residues. Germline assignment: CDR1 SNHLY and CDR2 FYNNEI. Trimming cost V 8 bases and J 6 bases; bases outside gene matches: 11. This CDR3 reads CASPGGWVDDTQYF. CDR3 nucleotide sequence: TGTGCCAGCCCCGGGGGGTGGGTAGATGATACGCAGTATTTT.

This sequence joins TRBV2 and TRBJ2-3; 7 positions agree with TRBD1. Germline V gene sequence: CDR1 SNHLY, CDR2 FYNNEI. Trimming cost V 6 bases and J 0 bases; bases outside gene matches: 9. CDR3 length: 16 amino acids. CDR3 bases: TGTGCCAGCAGCTCCTCGGGACAGTGGAGCACAGATACGCAGTATTTT. Translating gives CASSSSGQWSTDTQYF.

The chain carries TRBV5-1 and TRBJ1-1; TRBD1 aligns across 7 bases. CDR1 and CDR2 from the germline V gene are SGHRS and YFSETQ. The junction had 10 bases not matched to a gene; V was cut back by 4 bases and J by 7 bases. CDR3 length: 14 amino acids. CDR3 sequence (DNA): TGCGCCAGCAGCGGGACTGACAGGGTGGGTGAAGCTTTCTTT. This translates into CASSGTDRVGEAFF.

V gene TRBV5-1 combines with J gene TRBJ2-7, with TRBD1 identical over 10 bases. Germline V gene sequence: CDR1 SGHRS, CDR2 YFSETQ. The length of the CDR3 is 14 residues. V was clipped by 4 bases and J by 4 bases; unmatched bases: 5. The CDR3 loop reads CASSRDRGQYEQYF. Written as DNA, the CDR3 is TGCGCCAGCAGCCGGGACAGGGGTCAATACGAGCAGTACTTC. The full variable domain, with the rest looked up from reference TRBV5-1 and TRBJ2-7, is KAGVTQTPRYLIKTRGQQVTLSCSPISGHRSVSWYQQTPGQGLQFLFEYFSETQRNKGNFPGRFSGRQFSNSRSEMNVSTLELGDSALYLCASSRDRGQYEQYFGPGTRLTVT.

The rearrangement links TRBV2 to TRBJ1-5; tentative D call: TRBD1 (6 bases). Per the germline V gene, CDR1 is SNHLY and CDR2 is FYNNEI. The CDR3 extends over 13 amino acids. Trimming pared 7 bases from V and 7 bases from J, leaving 14 bases between. The CDR3 DNA sequence: TGTGCCAGCAATCCAGGGGACCAACAGCCCCAGCATTTT. Its protein product is CASNPGDQQPQHF.

V usage is TRBV10-2 and J usage is TRBJ2-5, with 10 positions matching TRBD2. Germline V CDR1 and CDR2: WSHSY, SAAADI. CDR3 length: 13 residues. V shed 6 bases and J 5 bases; nucleotides not matched to a gene: 3. The DNA of the CDR3 is TGCGCCAGCAGAAGGGGACTAGCGGAGACCCAGTACTTC. This encodes CASRRGLAETQYF.

Comment on this clone: Other nucleotide sequences in the sample specify the same CDR3. The V and J genes are TRBV6-6 and TRBJ2-1; D remains ambiguous. This CDR3 is built from 12 residues. Trimming stripped 5 bases from V and 3 bases from J, with 5 bases between. Germline lookup yields CDR1 MNHNY and CDR2 SVGAGI (reference sequence). The CDR3 spells CASSPSYNEQFF. The CDR3 DNA is TGTGCCAGCAGTCCCAGCTACAATGAGCAGTTCTTC.

V and J are TRBV5-1 and TRBJ2-1; the match to TRBD2 covers 9 bases. CDR1 is SGHRS and CDR2 is YFSETQ in the germline V gene. After removal of 4 bases from V and 4 bases from J, the junction contained 9 bases not matched to a gene. The CDR3 sequence is 16 residues long. CDR3 sequence (DNA): TGCGCCAGCAGCGACGGTAGCGGGGGCCCATACAATGAGCAGTTCTTC. It specifies CASSDGSGGPYNEQFF.

The gene calls are TRBV29-1 and TRBJ1-1; D unclear. The germline V gene has CDR1 SQVTM and CDR2 ANQGSEA. The CDR3 runs 13 residues. The germline V and J ends were trimmed by 5 bases and 5 bases, with 15 bases remaining between them. The DNA of the CDR3 is TGCAGCGTTCTGTTTCAGGTTGGGACTGAAGCTTTCTTT. Protein: CSVLFQVGTEAFF. The whole variable domain, filled in from reference TRBV29-1 and TRBJ1-1, reads SAVISQKPSRDICQRGTSLTIQCQVDSQVTMMFWYRQQPGQSLTLIATANQGSEATYESGFVIDKFPISRPNLTFSTLTVSNMSPEDSSIYLCSVLFQVGTEAFFGQGTRLTVV.

CDR3 DNA: TGTGCCAGCAGCCCCGGGACATCCCACTCAACTAATGAAAAACTGTTTTTT. Its protein product is CASSPGTSHSTNEKLFF. The chain links TRBV7-9 to TRBJ1-4, with D possibly being TRBD1 (6 bases). The V end lost 5 bases, the J end lost 0 bases, and 16 bases lay between the germline ends. There are 17 residues in the CDR3. CDR1 is SEHNR, CDR2 FQNEAQ, per germline (reference sequence).

The genes are TRBV19 and TRBJ2-5, with a possible D match to TRBD1 (7 bases). Germline loops: CDR1 LNHDA, CDR2 SQIVND (reference sequence). This CDR3 has 14 residues. V gave up 5 bases and J gave up 3 bases, with 13 bases separating them. The CDR3, as DNA: TGTGCCAGTAGTCAGGGGGGAATGGAAGAGACCCAGTACTTC. Translating it yields CASSQGGMEETQYF.

The rearrangement links TRBV11-1 to TRBJ1-1; 7 bases fit TRBD1. V lost 5 bases and J lost 0; bases outside the gene matches: 6. CDR3 size: 15 residues. The germline V gene encodes CDR1 SGHAT and CDR2 FQDESV (reference sequence). The CDR3 loop reads CASSLGQVMNTEAFF. Here the CDR3 DNA reads TGTGCCAGCAGCCTTGGACAGGTCATGAACACTGAAGCTTTCTTT.

The V call is TRBV5-6, the J call TRBJ1-4; TRBD1 matches at 7 bases. The CDR3 loop spans 16 amino acids. V trimming: 1 base; J trimming: 7 bases; junction bases outside the gene matches: 10. Germline V gene data show CDR1 as SGHDT and CDR2 as YYEEEE. CDR3 nucleotides: TGTGCCAGCAGCTTGAACAGGGGATCCCTATTTGAAAAACTGTTTTTT. It encodes CASSLNRGSLFEKLFF.

The chain employs TRBV29-1 and TRBJ2-4; D perhaps matches TRBD2 (5 bases). CDR1 and CDR2 from the germline V gene are SQVTM and ANQGSEA. V shed 4 bases and J shed 0 bases, with 10 bases lying between them. The CDR3 has 14 residues. The CDR3 sequence is CSVGHGLAKNIQYF. The CDR3 DNA sequence: TGCAGCGTTGGCCACGGACTAGCCAAAAACATTCAGTACTTC.

This clone was counted between two and nine times. V is TRBV2 and J is TRBJ2-7; no clear D. Germline V gives CDR1 SNHLY, CDR2 FYNNEI. V was pared by 6 bases and J by 7 bases, with 16 bases between. This CDR3 contains 13 residues. The CDR3 nucleotides read TGTGCCAGCAGGGTCGACCTGGGCGCGGAGCAGTACTTC. It translates to CASRVDLGAEQYF.

The chain is built from TRBV4-2 and TRBJ2-3, with 14 bases identical to TRBD2. Germline V lookup: CDR1 LGHNA, CDR2 YNFKEQ. The CDR3 is made up of 16 amino acids. Trimming cost V 4 bases and J 2 bases; bases outside gene matches: 2. CDR3: CASSRTSGGSTDTQYF. DNA of the CDR3: TGTGCCAGCAGCCGGACTAGCGGGGGGTCCACAGATACGCAGTATTTT.

This clone came up a few times. The chain is built from TRBV7-2 and TRBJ1-4; TRBD1 agrees at 8 bases. After removal of 4 bases from V and 0 bases from J, the junction contained 1 base not matched to a gene. CDR3 length: 15 amino acids. CDR1 and CDR2 from the germline V gene are SGHTA and FQGNSA. The CDR3 nucleotides read TGTGCCAGCAGCTCGGACAGGGCAACTAATGAAAAACTGTTTTTT. This sequence encodes CASSSDRATNEKLFF.